A selection of T cell receptor beta chains follows, all from one sample in a study of cytomegalovirus exposure and HLA in healthy donors. The data were produced by immunoSEQ multiplex PCR, yet TCRdb's version contains in-frame clones alone and is incomplete. The data show roughly 350,000 clones, approximately 90% seen once. Sequencing used PBMCs. The receptor source for this set is a woman younger than 30 in good health and CMV-seronegative. Each CDR3 is given with its conserved first and last residue. Fields, in order: clone size, V gene, D gene, J gene, CDR3 protein, CDR3 DNA. D genes are given only for firm matches. The size of a clone is reported for some rows only, either as once, few or many, or as a class for expanded clones.

.,TRBV28,.,TRBJ1-1,CASSLLSRYTEAFF,TGTGCCAGCAGTTTATTGTCCAGATACACTGAAGCTTTCTTT
.,TRBV4-3,TRBD1,TRBJ2-7,CASSQAPGTGSDEQYF,TGCGCCAGCAGCCAAGCACCCGGGACAGGGTCAGACGAGCAGTACTTC
.,TRBV7-9,TRBD1,TRBJ2-7,CASSATYGTGDDEQYF,TGTGCCAGCAGCGCAACTTATGGGACAGGGGACGACGAGCAGTACTTC
.,TRBV6-5,TRBD2,TRBJ2-1,CASRRLAGYNEQFF,TGTGCCAGCAGACGACTAGCGGGCTACAATGAGCAGTTCTTC
few,TRBV7-3,.,TRBJ1-1,CASSLDRNTEAFF,TGTGCCAGCAGCCTCGACAGGAACACTGAAGCTTTCTTT
.,TRBV7-9,TRBD1,TRBJ2-3,CASSWGTETDTQYF,TGTGCCAGCAGCTGGGGGACAGAGACAGATACGCAGTATTTT
.,TRBV18,TRBD2,TRBJ2-7,CASSPYGAGASLADEQYF,TGTGCCAGCTCACCCTACGGAGCGGGAGCCTCCCTGGCAGACGAGCAGTACTTC
.,TRBV5-1,.,TRBJ2-5,CASSGQSEETQYF,TGCGCCAGCAGCGGACAGAGCGAAGAGACCCAGTACTTC
.,TRBV19,.,TRBJ1-2,CASSILGGDGYTF,TGTGCCAGTAGTATCTTAGGGGGTGATGGCTACACCTTC
.,TRBV7-6,.,TRBJ2-6,CASSLAYPGANVLTF,TGTGCCAGCAGCTTAGCCTATCCAGGGGCCAACGTCCTGACTTTC
.,TRBV2,TRBD2,TRBJ2-3,CASSRTSGSPDTQYF,TGTGCCAGCAGCCGGACTAGCGGGAGCCCAGATACGCAGTATTTT
.,TRBV9,TRBD1,TRBJ1-1,CASSPTRTGVAGTEAFF,TGTGCCAGCAGCCCTACGCGGACAGGGGTGGCAGGCACTGAAGCTTTCTTT
.,TRBV15,.,TRBJ1-5,CATSSLGRTAQPQHF,TGTGCCACCAGCAGCCTGGGGCGGACCGCCCAGCCCCAGCATTTT
.,TRBV5-1,TRBD1,TRBJ2-1,CASSLVQGIGNEQFF,TGCGCCAGCAGCTTGGTACAGGGGATTGGCAATGAGCAGTTCTTC
.,TRBV19,TRBD2,TRBJ2-7,CASSRQGGLANSYEQYF,TGTGCCAGTAGTAGGCAAGGGGGACTAGCTAACTCCTACGAGCAGTACTTC
.,TRBV7-2,TRBD2,TRBJ2-7,CASSHRLAGVSEQYF,TGTGCCAGCAGTCACCGACTAGCGGGAGTAAGCGAGCAGTACTTC
.,TRBV11-3,TRBD2,TRBJ2-3,CASSHRPASGGPGTDTQYF,TGTGCCAGCAGCCACCGGCCGGCGTCGGGAGGGCCGGGCACAGATACGCAGTATTTT
.,TRBV5-4,.,TRBJ2-7,CASSTRDTPYEQYF,TGTGCCAGCAGCACGAGGGACACCCCCTACGAGCAGTACTTC
.,TRBV4-3,.,TRBJ2-1,CASSQAVLSSYNEQFF,TGCGCCAGCAGCCAAGCGGTCTTGAGCTCCTACAATGAGCAGTTCTTC
.,TRBV28,.,TRBJ1-2,CASSPGTRRGYTF,TGTGCCAGCAGTCCCGGGACACGGAGGGGCTACACCTTC
.,TRBV28,TRBD1,TRBJ2-7,CASSLDLGTGGYYEQYF,TGTGCCAGCAGTTTAGATTTGGGGACAGGGGGCTACTACGAGCAGTACTTC
once,TRBV27,.,TRBJ2-5,CASSRGRQETQYF,TGTGCCAGCAGTAGGGGTAGGCAAGAGACCCAGTACTTC
.,TRBV7-2,TRBD1,TRBJ2-7,CASSLGQGGTYEQYF,TGTGCCAGCAGCTTGGGACAGGGGGGGACCTACGAGCAGTACTTC
.,TRBV5-1,TRBD1,TRBJ2-2,CASRSQGAENTGELFF,TGCGCCAGCAGATCTCAGGGGGCAGAGAACACCGGGGAGCTGTTTTTT
few,TRBV10-3,.,TRBJ2-1,CAISESNLVRLF,TGTGCCATCAGTGAGTCGAATCTAGTGCGGCTCTTC
.,TRBV6-6,.,TRBJ2-2,CASSGGNTGELFF,TGTGCCAGCAGTGGAGGAAACACCGGGGAGCTGTTTTTT